These 30 T cell receptor beta chains share one sample of origin, sequenced in a study of T cells after yellow fever vaccination. TCRdb re-derived calls from the 5' RACE reads in MiXCR, one entry per CDR3 protein. The sample has just under 600,000 distinct CDR3 sequences; approximately 15% are singletons. Material: PBMCs, obtained on the day of the yellow fever booster vaccination. These receptors were collected from a man under 40 who received the YFV17D yellow fever vaccine.

V usage is TRBV10-3 and J usage is TRBJ2-7; D assignment may be TRBD1 or TRBD2 (6 bases each). Per germline, CDR1 ENHRY and CDR2 SYGVKD. Trimming took 7 bases from V and 6 from J, leaving 13 bases between them. The CDR3 sequence is 12 residues long. The CDR3 reads CAIKGGPSEQYF. The CDR3 DNA is TGTGCCATCAAAGGGGGGCCCAGCGAGCAGTACTTC.

This clonotype came up a few times. The rearrangement links TRBV19 to TRBJ2-7, with TRBD2 identical over 7 bases. Germline lookup yields CDR1 LNHDA and CDR2 SQIVND (reference sequence). This CDR3 has 13 amino acids. Germline trimming cut 4 bases from V and 5 bases from J; bases unmatched to any gene: 5. The CDR3 coding sequence is TGTGCCAGTAGTACCGGGACTATAAACGAGCAGTACTTC. Protein: CASSTGTINEQYF.

In this sample, this clonotype turned up a few times. This chain connects TRBV29-1 to TRBJ2-1; maybe TRBD2 (6 bases). Looked up from germline, CDR1 is SQVTM and CDR2 is ANQGSEA. Trimming took 5 bases from V and 6 from J, leaving 14 bases between them. This CDR3 region has 13 residues. CDR3 coding DNA: TGCAGCGTTTACCGAATGACTAGCAATGAGCAGTTCTTC. This sequence encodes CSVYRMTSNEQFF.

This clonotype was counted a few times. This chain connects TRBV20-1 to TRBJ2-7, with TRBD2 matching 9 bases. Germline CDR1 DFQATT, CDR2 SNEGSKA (reference sequence). Germline trimming cut 7 bases from V and 0 bases from J; bases unmatched to any gene: 7. CDR3 length: 14 residues. The DNA for the CDR3 is TGCAGTGGTAGCGGGAGCCCTAGCTCCTACGAGCAGTACTTC. Its protein is CSGSGSPSSYEQYF.

This clonotype was found many times. The CDR3 reads CSTLGSTYEQYF. CDR3 nucleotides: TGCAGCACATTAGGGAGTACATACGAGCAGTACTTC. The J gene is TRBJ2-7, the V gene TRBV29-1; perhaps TRBD2 as D (5 bases). This CDR3 is 12 amino acids long. The V gene's germline CDR1 is SQVTM and CDR2 ANQGSEA. V was shortened by 8 bases and J by 4 bases, with 15 bases between the two germline ends.

The J gene is TRBJ2-7, the V gene TRBV13; no clear D. Germline CDR1 reads PRHDT; CDR2 reads FYEKMQ (reference sequence). The CDR3 spans 11 residues. V gave up 4 bases and J gave up 5 bases, with 6 bases separating them. The CDR3 nucleotides are TGTGCCAGCAGCTCCGTTAACGAGCAGTACTTC. It encodes CASSSVNEQYF.

This sequence joins TRBV7-9 and TRBJ1-3; D not certain. V shed 5 bases and J shed 5 bases, with 7 bases lying between them. This CDR3 has 12 amino acids. Germline V gene data show CDR1 as SEHNR and CDR2 as FQNEAQ (reference sequence). The CDR3 region has the DNA TGTGCCAGCAGCCCCGGCCGAAACACCATATATTTT. Residues: CASSPGRNTIYF.

A few counts support this clonotype. The V gene is TRBV20-1, the J gene TRBJ1-1, with TRBD1 matching over 11 bases. Germline CDR1 is DFQATT and CDR2 is SNEGSKA (reference sequence). J was trimmed by 4 bases and V by 3 bases; bases with no gene match: 4. The CDR3 has 14 amino acids. The CDR3 DNA sequence: TGCAGTGCTAGTAGGGGACAGGGGGGCACTGAAGCTTTCTTT. Protein sequence: CSASRGQGGTEAFF.

The chain links TRBV5-1 to TRBJ1-1; D gene uncertain. V gave up 4 bases and J gave up 1 base, with 14 bases separating them. There are 15 residues in the CDR3. Looked up from germline, CDR1 is SGHRS and CDR2 is YFSETQ. The CDR3 region is CASSRTSPANTEAFF. CDR3 bases: TGCGCCAGCAGCCGCACTTCCCCGGCGAACACTGAAGCTTTCTTT.

The V and J genes are TRBV5-1 and TRBJ2-3; TRBD1 might be the D (6 bases). The V and J ends lost 0 bases and 2 bases respectively, with 10 bases between them. The CDR3 contains 15 residues. The germline gives CDR1 SGHRS, CDR2 YFSETQ. The DNA of the CDR3 is TGCGCCAGCAGCTTGGCGGGACACAACACAGATACGCAGTATTTT. The encoded protein is CASSLAGHNTDTQYF. The whole variable domain, filled in from reference TRBV5-1 and TRBJ2-3, reads KAGVTQTPRYLIKTRGQQVTLSCSPISGHRSVSWYQQTPGQGLQFLFEYFSETQRNKGNFPGRFSGRQFSNSRSEMNVSTLELGDSALYLCASSLAGHNTDTQYFGPGTRLTVL.

This chain uses TRBV5-4 with TRBJ2-5; 12 bases map to TRBD2. The CDR3 extends over 16 amino acids. CDR1 and CDR2 (germline): SGHNT, YYREEE (reference sequence). With 2 bases clipped from V and 7 bases from J, the junction kept 9 bases outside the gene matches. CDR3 loop: CASSLDLTSGRRTQYF. The DNA for the CDR3 is TGTGCCAGCAGCTTAGACCTTACTAGCGGGAGGCGGACCCAGTACTTC.

This chain joins TRBV5-6 and TRBJ2-2; D ambiguous. Germline CDR1 and CDR2: SGHDT and YYEEEE. V lost 0 bases, J lost 4 bases, and 13 bases lay in between. This CDR3 has 16 amino acids. The CDR3 sequence: CASSLGPSSGTGELFF. CDR3 sequence (DNA): TGTGCCAGCAGCTTGGGGCCAAGTAGTGGCACCGGGGAGCTGTTTTTT.

This rearrangement joins TRBV7-8 to TRBJ2-5; 10 nucleotides align to TRBD2. V lost 1 base to trimming and J lost 3 bases; unmatched junction nucleotides: 5. From germline, CDR1 is SGHVS and CDR2 FQNEAQ. The CDR3 totals 16 residues. CDR3 sequence reads: CASSLVAGGRKETQYF. The CDR3, as DNA: TGTGCCAGCAGCTTAGTAGCGGGAGGCCGCAAAGAGACCCAGTACTTC.

This clonotype has ten or more counts. The genes are TRBV6-1 and TRBJ2-2; D unclear. The CDR3 runs to 13 residues. Trimming removed 7 bases at V and 5 bases at J, with 11 bases between. Germline V gene sequence: CDR1 MNHNS, CDR2 SASEGT. CDR3 region: CASTLGGTGELFF. The CDR3 DNA is TGTGCCAGCACCCTAGGTGGGACCGGGGAGCTGTTTTTT.

This clonotype was counted a few times. The rearrangement joins TRBV5-4 to TRBJ2-2; 9 positions agree with TRBD1. CDR1 SGHNT and CDR2 YYREEE come from the germline V gene (reference sequence). The V segment lost 4 bases and the J segment 4 bases; nucleotides outside the gene matches: 5. The CDR3 has 15 residues. The DNA for the CDR3 is TGTGCCAGCAGCATTGACAGGGGGATCACCGGGGAGCTGTTTTTT. Its translation: CASSIDRGITGELFF.

The rearrangement links TRBV5-1 to TRBJ1-2, with TRBD1 as a possible D gene (6 bases). Trimming stripped 7 bases from V and 3 bases from J, with 22 bases between. The CDR3 extends over 16 amino acids. CDR1 is SGHRS, CDR2 YFSETQ, per germline. CDR3 nucleotides: TGCGCCAGCCGAGTTGCGGGGGGCGTCTTCGACTATGGCTACACCTTC. Translation: CASRVAGGVFDYGYTF. Full variable domain (remainder filled in from reference TRBV5-1 and TRBJ1-2): KAGVTQTPRYLIKTRGQQVTLSCSPISGHRSVSWYQQTPGQGLQFLFEYFSETQRNKGNFPGRFSGRQFSNSRSEMNVSTLELGDSALYLCASRVAGGVFDYGYTFGSGTRLTVV.

The sample holds a few counts of this clonotype. This chain uses TRBV23-1 with TRBJ2-4; D is possibly TRBD1 (6 bases). TRBV23-1 is placed among ORFs of uncertain function. This CDR3 has 13 amino acids. The ends were cut back, 3 bases at V and 6 bases at J, with 9 bases in the middle. CDR3 nucleotide sequence: TGCGCCAGCAGTCATGAAGGGGGAAACATTCAGTACTTC. It encodes CASSHEGGNIQYF.

This rearrangement joins TRBV27 to TRBJ2-7; 12 positions match TRBD1. This CDR3 is built from 13 residues. CDR1 and CDR2 from the germline V gene are MNHEY and SMNVEV (reference sequence). J gave up 5 bases and V 10 bases, and 6 bases lay outside the gene matches. CDR3 sequence (DNA): TGTGCCATCTCGGGACAGGGGGCCCACGAGCAGTACTTC. Its protein is CAISGQGAHEQYF.

This clonotype was observed a few times. The chain uses TRBV19 and TRBJ1-1; maybe TRBD1 (5 bases). The CDR3 runs 14 residues. CDR1 is LNHDA, CDR2 SQIVND, per germline (reference sequence). Trimming took 4 bases from V and 7 from J, leaving 16 bases between them. CDR3 sequence reads: CASSTEPGRIEAFF. The CDR3 DNA follows: TGTGCCAGTAGTACAGAACCGGGACGGATTGAAGCTTTCTTT.

DNA for the CDR3: TGTGCCAGCAGCTCAACCCGGATTGGGACAAGCACGAACACCGGGGAGCTGTTTTTT. Translated: CASSSTRIGTSTNTGELFF. The gene calls are TRBV11-1 and TRBJ2-2; perhaps TRBD1 as D (6 bases). V lost 4 bases to trimming and J lost 0 bases, with 21 bases between them. The length of the CDR3 is 19 residues. Germline V CDR1 and CDR2: SGHAT, FQDESV (reference sequence).

V usage is TRBV12-3 or TRBV12-4 and J usage is TRBJ2-7; 11 bases agree with TRBD2. CDR3 size: 15 residues. The ends lost 5 bases at V and 4 bases at J; junction bases unmatched: 7. CDR3 amino acids: CASSQRLAGLYEQYF. In DNA form, the CDR3 reads TGTGCCAGCAGTCAAAGACTAGCGGGGCTATACGAGCAGTACTTC.

This clonotype was counted between two and nine times. The V gene is TRBV9, the J gene TRBJ1-2; 10 bases are a match to TRBD1. The CDR3 has 13 residues. In germline, CDR1 is SGDLS, CDR2 YYNGEE. V dropped 3 bases and J dropped 5; count of bases not matched to a gene: 1. The CDR3 is CASSGTGGYGYTF. CDR3 sequence (DNA): TGTGCCAGCAGCGGGACAGGGGGGTATGGCTACACCTTC.

The chain recombines TRBV25-1 with TRBJ2-7; 10 bases are a match to TRBD1. This CDR3 contains 16 residues. Per the germline V gene, CDR1 is MGHDK and CDR2 is SYGVNS. Trimming at V came to 2 bases and at J to 5 bases, leaving 9 bases not matched to a gene. DNA of the CDR3: TGTGCCAGCAGTGAAAGGGGAGGGACAGGGGCCCACGAGCAGTACTTC. Amino acid sequence: CASSERGGTGAHEQYF.

This clonotype has a count of ten or more. CDR3 sequence: CSATGTPGTDTQYF. The CDR3 coding sequence is TGCAGTGCTACCGGGACTCCGGGCACAGATACGCAGTATTTT. The chain couples TRBV20-1 to TRBJ2-3, with D possibly matching TRBD2 (6 bases). Trimming removed 4 bases from V and 1 base from J, with 12 bases in between. This CDR3 contains 14 residues. Germline V lookup: CDR1 DFQATT, CDR2 SNEGSKA (reference sequence).

This chain connects TRBV20-1 to TRBJ2-5, with D uncertain. This CDR3 has 15 residues. The V gene's germline CDR1 is DFQATT and CDR2 SNEGSKA (reference sequence). The V end was cut by 6 bases, the J end by 2 bases, with 19 bases between. The CDR3 loop reads CSAPKARSGQETQYF. The DNA of the CDR3 is TGCAGTGCCCCTAAAGCGAGGTCTGGGCAAGAGACCCAGTACTTC.

This clonotype was seen ten or more times. The genes are TRBV6-5 and TRBJ1-1; weak D call: TRBD1 (5 bases). The V gene's germline CDR1 is MNHEY and CDR2 SVGAGI. The CDR3 consists of 14 residues. Between the trimmed V and J ends, which lost 2 bases and 7 bases, there was a span of 14 bases. Here the CDR3 DNA reads TGTGCCAGCAGTTACACGGGGGGAAGGAATGAAGCTTTCTTT. It yields the protein CASSYTGGRNEAFF.

This sequence joins TRBV14 and TRBJ1-5; no definite D call. Trimming shortened V by 0 bases and J by 5 bases, and 17 bases separated the two germline ends. Germline assignment: CDR1 SGHDN and CDR2 FVKESK. The CDR3 totals 17 residues. The CDR3 DNA is TGTGCCAGCAGCCAAGATCGGCGTCGGAGGGCAGATCAGCCCCAGCATTTT. It codes for CASSQDRRRRADQPQHF.

In its sample, this clonotype was seen a few times. The chain employs TRBV5-1 and TRBJ2-1, with 7 bases lining up with TRBD1. The germline CDR1 and CDR2 sequences are SGHRS and YFSETQ. This CDR3 is 14 amino acids long. Losses at the gene ends were 4 bases for V and 8 bases for J; bases not matched to a gene: 9. CDR3 amino acids: CASSATGADYEQFF. CDR3 sequence (DNA): TGCGCCAGCAGCGCAACAGGGGCAGACTATGAGCAGTTCTTC. The whole variable domain, remainder taken from reference TRBV5-1 and TRBJ2-1, is KAGVTQTPRYLIKTRGQQVTLSCSPISGHRSVSWYQQTPGQGLQFLFEYFSETQRNKGNFPGRFSGRQFSNSRSEMNVSTLELGDSALYLCASSATGADYEQFFGPGTRLTVL.

In this sample, this clonotype turned up a few times. The chain uses TRBV20-1 and TRBJ2-7; a possible D gene is TRBD2 (6 bases). The CDR3 is 11 amino acids. V was pared by 5 bases and J by 1 base, with 6 bases between. The V gene's germline CDR1 is DFQATT and CDR2 SNEGSKA (reference sequence). CDR3 in amino acids: CSAGTSYEQYF. CDR3 sequence (DNA): TGCAGTGCTGGGACTTCCTACGAGCAGTACTTC.

At least ten counts were recorded for this clonotype. This chain uses TRBV7-9 with TRBJ2-5; 8 bases match TRBD1. Germline V gene sequence: CDR1 SEHNR, CDR2 FQNEAQ (reference sequence). V was pared by 5 bases and J by 2 bases, with 4 bases of the junction left unmatched. The CDR3 has 14 amino acids. CDR3 sequence (DNA): TGTGCCAGCAGCGCTGGGACAGGACAAGAGACCCAGTACTTC. It translates to CASSAGTGQETQYF.